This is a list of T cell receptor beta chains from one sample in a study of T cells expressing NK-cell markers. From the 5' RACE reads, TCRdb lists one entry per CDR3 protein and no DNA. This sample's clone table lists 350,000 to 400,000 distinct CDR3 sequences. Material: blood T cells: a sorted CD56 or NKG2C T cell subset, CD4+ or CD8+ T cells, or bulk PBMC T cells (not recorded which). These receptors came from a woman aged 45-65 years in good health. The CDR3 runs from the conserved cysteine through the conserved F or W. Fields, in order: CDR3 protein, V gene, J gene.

CDR3 protein: CASGLVGGRETQYF
V gene: TRBV12-5
J gene: TRBJ2-5

CDR3 protein: CASSSKPYRGLGTSGSNEQFF
V gene: TRBV5-1
J gene: TRBJ2-1

CDR3 protein: CATSDNAIGTGELFF
V gene: TRBV24-1
J gene: TRBJ2-2

CDR3 protein: CASSGGLLATPYYEQYF
V gene: TRBV5-1
J gene: TRBJ2-7

CDR3 protein: CATSETDRGRYNEQFF
V gene: TRBV24-1
J gene: TRBJ2-1

CDR3 protein: CSVRGRGNAGDNEQFF
V gene: TRBV20-1
J gene: TRBJ2-1

CDR3 protein: CASSLGLAGEEQFF
V gene: TRBV5-1
J gene: TRBJ2-1

CDR3 protein: CASSLTTGSSYNEQFF
V gene: TRBV7-3
J gene: TRBJ2-1

CDR3 protein: CAISEFGTSNNIQYF
V gene: TRBV10-3
J gene: TRBJ2-4

CDR3 protein: CASSHPWDIDSPYEQYF
V gene: TRBV6-5
J gene: TRBJ2-7

CDR3 protein: CSARRTSGRVDTQYF
V gene: TRBV20-1
J gene: TRBJ2-3

CDR3 protein: CASRKGQGLNQPQHF
V gene: TRBV12-3/TRBV12-4
J gene: TRBJ1-5

CDR3 protein: CASSGPARNTEAFF
V gene: TRBV9
J gene: TRBJ1-1

CDR3 protein: CASSYGQLGASKNIQYF
V gene: TRBV5-6
J gene: TRBJ2-4

CDR3 protein: CASSDRGVPDTQYF
V gene: TRBV2
J gene: TRBJ2-3

CDR3 protein: CASSSLTSGYNEQFF
V gene: TRBV11-3
J gene: TRBJ2-1

CDR3 protein: CASSLKGEKLFF
V gene: TRBV7-9
J gene: TRBJ1-4

CDR3 protein: CSAPGEGGNEQFF
V gene: TRBV20-1
J gene: TRBJ2-1

CDR3 protein: CASGQVQTSPLHF
V gene: TRBV3-1
J gene: TRBJ1-6

CDR3 protein: CASSLAGMVANEKLFF
V gene: TRBV5-1
J gene: TRBJ1-4

CDR3 protein: CASSVRLRGDTQYF
V gene: TRBV25-1
J gene: TRBJ2-3

CDR3 protein: CASSLRFPYNEQFF
V gene: TRBV12-3/TRBV12-4
J gene: TRBJ2-1

CDR3 protein: CASSFSGVAAFF
V gene: TRBV12-3/TRBV12-4
J gene: TRBJ1-1

CDR3 protein: CASSQPRAGLGEQFF
V gene: TRBV5-1
J gene: TRBJ2-1

CDR3 protein: CASSRSADQNTIYF
V gene: TRBV5-1
J gene: TRBJ1-3

CDR3 protein: CAISVHGTQAFF
V gene: TRBV10-3
J gene: TRBJ1-1

CDR3 protein: CASSYSHHSGRANTGELFF
V gene: TRBV6-5
J gene: TRBJ2-2

CDR3 protein: CASSYSRTGTGASTYNEQFF
V gene: TRBV6-6
J gene: TRBJ2-1

CDR3 protein: CSARPPAGGADTQYF
V gene: TRBV20-1
J gene: TRBJ2-3

CDR3 protein: CSATSEGFYNEQFF
V gene: TRBV20-1
J gene: TRBJ2-1

CDR3 protein: CSAMVRVREQFF
V gene: TRBV20-1
J gene: TRBJ2-1

CDR3 protein: CASSYNIRGRKIATNEKLFF
V gene: TRBV12-3/TRBV12-4
J gene: TRBJ1-4

CDR3 protein: CASSYGTGEHNEQFF
V gene: TRBV6-6
J gene: TRBJ2-1

CDR3 protein: CASSLRDSSNEQFF
V gene: TRBV4-1
J gene: TRBJ2-1

CDR3 protein: CASSRGDTEAFF
V gene: TRBV6-5
J gene: TRBJ1-1

CDR3 protein: CATSRDLTAYEQYF
V gene: TRBV15
J gene: TRBJ2-7

CDR3 protein: CAISQGQGGINSPLHF
V gene: TRBV10-3
J gene: TRBJ1-6

CDR3 protein: CANKRMGTDTQYF
V gene: TRBV12-3/TRBV12-4
J gene: TRBJ2-3

CDR3 protein: CSVELQGITGELFF
V gene: TRBV29-1
J gene: TRBJ2-2

CDR3 protein: CASSLVPALSGANVLTF
V gene: TRBV7-9
J gene: TRBJ2-6

CDR3 protein: CASSLGGVIGFSGEQFF
V gene: TRBV11-2
J gene: TRBJ2-1

CDR3 protein: CASILAGVGTDTQYF
V gene: TRBV12-3/TRBV12-4
J gene: TRBJ2-3

CDR3 protein: CASRPLANTQYF
V gene: TRBV10-2
J gene: TRBJ2-3

CDR3 protein: CASSPGSMAKNIQYF
V gene: TRBV12-3/TRBV12-4
J gene: TRBJ2-4

CDR3 protein: CSVDVGTHYGYTF
V gene: TRBV29-1
J gene: TRBJ1-2

CDR3 protein: CSASPLAGSDYNEQFF
V gene: TRBV20-1
J gene: TRBJ2-1

CDR3 protein: CASSHSGSTDTQYF
V gene: TRBV12-3/TRBV12-4
J gene: TRBJ2-3

CDR3 protein: CASSQDVFASGSYGGSYEQYF
V gene: TRBV3-1
J gene: TRBJ2-7

CDR3 protein: CSVVAANEQFF
V gene: TRBV29-1
J gene: TRBJ2-1

CDR3 protein: CASSSGRQGYGYTF
V gene: TRBV12-3/TRBV12-4
J gene: TRBJ1-2

CDR3 protein: CASSIGAVLNTGELFF
V gene: TRBV7-3
J gene: TRBJ2-2

CDR3 protein: CASSLPDRAATGELFF
V gene: TRBV12-3/TRBV12-4
J gene: TRBJ2-2

CDR3 protein: CASSLDKGRGETQYF
V gene: TRBV7-7
J gene: TRBJ2-5

CDR3 protein: CASSSLVPLAIDNEQFF
V gene: TRBV21-1
J gene: TRBJ2-1